A single sample gave rise to the 25 T cell receptor beta chains below, sequenced in a study of CD4 T cells in relation to SARS-CoV-2 and coronaviruses. Profiled with immunoSEQ multiplex PCR; TCRdb holds only in-frame clones, not every one. Of roughly 30,000 clones listed, about four fifths are singletons. These receptors have no identified antigens. The sequencing input was memory CD4+ T cells from PBMCs, cultured in vitro. The source is an adult with COVID-19.

J is TRBJ1-1 and V is TRBV14; D unclear. Germline V gene sequence: CDR1 SGHDN, CDR2 FVKESK. The V end lost 4 bases, the J end lost 8 bases, and 17 bases lay between the germline ends. The CDR3 is 14 amino acids. CDR3 sequence reads: CASSPQTGLTEAFF. DNA of the CDR3: TGTGCCAGCAGCCCCCAAACGGGCCTTACGGAAGCTTTCTTT.

V and J are TRBV7-8 and TRBJ1-6; D gene uncertain. Per the germline V gene, CDR1 is SGHVS and CDR2 is FQNEAQ. The CDR3 has 14 amino acids. V was cut by 3 bases and J by 5 bases, with 8 bases left in between. CDR3 residues: CASSFAQDNSPLHF. In DNA, the CDR3 is TGTGCCAGCAGCTTTGCCCAGGATAATTCACCCCTCCACTTT.

The chain combines TRBV7-3 with TRBJ1-2; 8 nucleotides agree with TRBD1. The V and J ends lost 5 bases and 4 bases, in that order; junction bases with no gene match: 3. This CDR3 region has 13 residues. CDR1 and CDR2 (germline): SGHTA, FQGTGA. The CDR3 sequence: CASSIGTGYGYTF. CDR3 nucleotides: TGTGCCAGCAGCATAGGGACAGGCTATGGCTACACCTTC.

This clone was seen a handful of times. V usage is TRBV5-1 and J usage is TRBJ1-2, with 8 bases fitting TRBD1. The ends lost 1 base at V and 1 base at J; junction bases unmatched: 0. Germline CDR1 reads SGHRS; CDR2 reads YFSETQ. This CDR3 comprises 14 residues. CDR3 nucleotides: TGCGCCAGCAGCTTGACAGGGGGTAACTATGGCTACACCTTC. Translation gives CASSLTGGNYGYTF.

This chain uses TRBV9 with TRBJ1-3; a possible D gene is TRBD1 (6 bases). V gave up 2 bases and J gave up 4 bases, with 16 bases separating them. The germline V gene encodes CDR1 SGDLS and CDR2 YYNGEE. The CDR3 sequence is 16 residues long. CDR3 bases: TGTGCCAGCAGCGTGGGAACAGGGATGGCAGGAAACACCATATATTTT. The encoded protein is CASSVGTGMAGNTIYF.

The gene calls are TRBV10-1 and TRBJ2-2; D call uncertain. The length of the CDR3 is 11 residues. Germline loops: CDR1 WNHNN, CDR2 SYGVQD (reference sequence). Trimming took 5 bases from V and 7 from J, leaving 5 bases between them. The CDR3 nucleotides read TGCGCCAGCAGTTGGGTCGGGGAGCTGTTTTTT. It translates to CASSWVGELFF.

This clone showed up just once. The chain recombines TRBV28 with TRBJ2-7; D uncertain. The CDR3 is made up of 14 amino acids. Germline CDR1 and CDR2: MDHEN and SYDVKM. Trimming left V 3 bases short and J 8 bases short, with 17 bases between. The CDR3 DNA reads TGTGCCAGCAGTTTGATCCCTAGAGTGGTAAAGCAGTACTTC. It yields the protein CASSLIPRVVKQYF.

V is TRBV28 and J is TRBJ2-1, with 14 positions matching TRBD2. The V gene's germline CDR1 is MDHEN and CDR2 SYDVKM. Trimming cost V 6 bases and J 8 bases; bases outside gene matches: 9. The CDR3 length is 16 residues. This CDR3 reads CASSSRTSGRMDEQFF. For the CDR3, the DNA is TGTGCCAGCAGCTCCAGGACTAGCGGGAGGATGGATGAGCAGTTCTTC.

With regard to this clone: An end of the junction differs from the germline gene, which may be a read error. The rearrangement joins TRBV2 to TRBJ2-3; 10 nucleotides agree with TRBD2. Germline assignment: CDR1 SNHLY and CDR2 FYNNEI. The CDR3 length is 16 residues. This CDR3 reads CASSPLAGTLTDTRYF. The CDR3 region has the DNA TGTGCCAGCAGTCCACTAGCGGGAACCCTCACAGATACGCGGTATTTT.

The chain couples TRBV5-1 to TRBJ1-3; no firm D call. Germline loops: CDR1 SGHRS, CDR2 YFSETQ. V lost 0 bases and J 3 bases, leaving 13 bases between the germline ends. CDR3 size: 16 residues. In DNA, the CDR3 is TGCGCCAGCAGCTTGGCCGGGATTCAACTTGGAAACACCATATATTTT. Its translation: CASSLAGIQLGNTIYF.

J is TRBJ2-3 and V is TRBV10-3, with 10 bases that match TRBD2. The CDR3 totals 18 residues. Germline trimming cut 7 bases from V and 2 bases from J; bases unmatched to any gene: 15. Germline V gene lookup returns CDR1 ENHRY and CDR2 SYGVKD. CDR3 sequence: CAIKSGSGRAVSTDTQYF. CDR3 DNA sequence: TGTGCCATCAAGTCAGGGAGCGGGAGGGCCGTTTCCACAGATACGCAGTATTTT.

The V gene is TRBV7-8, the J gene TRBJ2-1; the match to TRBD2 covers 11 bases. The germline V gene encodes CDR1 SGHVS and CDR2 FQNEAQ. This CDR3 region has 18 residues. Germline trimming cut 5 bases from V and 12 bases from J; bases unmatched to any gene: 21. The CDR3 region is CASSAEVWGTSGSAGQFF. For the CDR3, the DNA is TGTGCCAGCAGCGCAGAGGTGTGGGGGACTAGCGGTTCCGCCGGGCAGTTCTTC. Full variable domain (remainder filled in from reference TRBV7-8 and TRBJ2-1): GAGVSQSPRYKVAKRGQDVALRCDPISGHVSLFWYQQALGQGPEFLTYFQNEAQLDKSGLPSDRFFAERPEGSVSTLKIQRTQQEDSAVYLCASSAEVWGTSGSAGQFFGPGTRLTVL.

CDR3 amino acids: CATSAPVPWNEQFF. The CDR3 DNA follows: TGTGCCACCAGCGCCCCTGTGCCTTGGAATGAGCAGTTCTTC. The chain employs TRBV15 and TRBJ2-1, with D hard to call. Trimming left V 5 bases short and J 7 bases short, with 15 bases between. CDR3 length: 14 amino acids. Germline values: CDR1 LNHNV, CDR2 YYDKDF (reference sequence).

V gene TRBV7-2 combines with J gene TRBJ2-1, with TRBD1 matching 9 bases. Losses at the gene ends were 6 bases for V and 6 bases for J; bases not matched to a gene: 6. This CDR3 is 14 amino acids long. CDR1 SGHTA and CDR2 FQGNSA come from the germline V gene. CDR3 sequence reads: CASSPGQGSNEQFF. The CDR3 nucleotides are TGTGCCAGCAGTCCGGGACAGGGTTCCAATGAGCAGTTCTTC.

This chain links TRBV19 with TRBJ2-1; D gene ambiguous. From germline, CDR1 is LNHDA and CDR2 SQIVND (reference sequence). This CDR3 is built from 11 residues. Trimming pared 6 bases from V and 4 bases from J, leaving 4 bases between. The CDR3 protein is CASREYNEQFF. CDR3 DNA: TGTGCCAGTAGGGAGTACAATGAGCAGTTCTTC.

The V and J genes are TRBV4-1 and TRBJ2-5; D is ambiguous. CDR3 length: 15 amino acids. Trimming removed 1 base at V and 0 bases at J, with 9 bases between. Germline CDR1 is MGHRA and CDR2 is YSYEKL. Here the CDR3 DNA reads TGCGCCAGCAGCCAAGTACCCACGTACCAAGAGACCCAGTACTTC. Protein product: CASSQVPTYQETQYF.

V usage is TRBV19 and J usage is TRBJ2-1, with 9 bases matching TRBD2. This CDR3 has 15 amino acids. Germline assignment: CDR1 LNHDA and CDR2 SQIVND (reference sequence). With 4 bases clipped from V and 3 bases from J, the junction kept 4 bases outside the gene matches. In nucleotides, the CDR3 is TGTGCCAGTAGTACCCTAGCGGGGAGCTACAATGAGCAGTTCTTC. Amino acids: CASSTLAGSYNEQFF. Drawing the rest from reference TRBV19 and TRBJ2-1, the complete variable domain is DGGITQSPKYLFRKEGQNVTLSCEQNLNHDAMYWYRQDPGQGLRLIYYSQIVNDFQKGDIAEGYSVSREKKESFPLTVTSAQKNPTAFYLCASSTLAGSYNEQFFGPGTRLTVL.

This clone has only a few counts. The CDR3 DNA follows: TGTGCCAGCAGCCGATCCCGGGACACAGGCTATGGCTACACCTTC. Translation: CASSRSRDTGYGYTF. The chain links TRBV7-9 to TRBJ1-2; D is possibly TRBD1 (6 bases). V lost 5 bases to trimming and J lost 4 bases, with 17 bases between them. This CDR3 is 15 amino acids long. Germline values: CDR1 SEHNR, CDR2 FQNEAQ (reference sequence).

The CDR3 region is CASSSNIAGGLSGANVLTF. The DNA for the CDR3 is TGTGCCAGCAGCTCTAATATAGCGGGAGGCCTCTCTGGGGCCAACGTCCTGACTTTC. The rearrangement joins TRBV7-8 to TRBJ2-6, with 10 bases fitting TRBD2. The CDR3 is 19 residues long. Trimming took 4 bases from V and 0 from J; bases not matched to a gene: 9. CDR1 and CDR2 from the germline V gene are SGHVS and FQNEAQ.

The chain employs TRBV30 and TRBJ1-1; D is unresolved. CDR1 GTSNPN and CDR2 SVGIG come from the germline V gene (reference sequence). Trimming cost V 0 bases and J 2 bases, with 10 bases left between them. The CDR3 runs to 14 residues. The CDR3 nucleotides read TGTGCCTGGAGTGTAAGGCAGGTTAACACTGAAGCTTTCTTT. The encoded protein is CAWSVRQVNTEAFF.

CDR3 nucleotide sequence: TGTGCCAGCAGCCAGGATATAGGGGGTGGTGAAAAACTGTTTTTT. Translation: CASSQDIGGGEKLFF. The gene calls are TRBV3-1 (or the pseudogene TRBV3-2) and TRBJ1-4; TRBD1 is a possible D gene (6 bases). Trimming removed 3 bases from V and 7 bases from J, with 15 bases in between. There are 15 residues in the CDR3. Germline V gene data show CDR1 as LGHDT and CDR2 as YNNKEL (reference sequence).

The chain carries TRBV11-1 and TRBJ2-5; the D is unclear. The germline gives CDR1 SGHAT, CDR2 FQDESV (reference sequence). Trimming cost V 2 bases and J 2 bases, with 12 bases left between them. This CDR3 comprises 15 residues. In nucleotides, the CDR3 is TGTGCCAGCAGCTTAAGGGCTCCACAGCAAGAGACCCAGTACTTC. Its translation: CASSLRAPQQETQYF.

V is TRBV5-4 and J is TRBJ1-2, with a tentative D call TRBD1 (6 bases). The CDR3 is 13 amino acids. Germline V gives CDR1 SGHNT, CDR2 YYREEE (reference sequence). Trimming left V 1 base short and J 8 bases short, with 12 bases between. The CDR3: CASSLSGARGYTF. The CDR3 nucleotides are TGTGCCAGCAGCTTGTCAGGGGCCCGAGGCTACACCTTC.

The chain is built from TRBV7-9 and TRBJ2-1; 8 bases line up with TRBD2. The germline CDR1 and CDR2 sequences are SEHNR and FQNEAQ (reference sequence). The V and J ends lost 6 bases and 0 bases, in that order; junction bases with no gene match: 7. CDR3 length: 16 amino acids. The CDR3 loop reads CASSRLAPSSYNEQFF. In nucleotides, the CDR3 is TGTGCCAGCAGTCGACTAGCGCCGAGCTCCTACAATGAGCAGTTCTTC.

The chain employs TRBV2 and TRBJ2-5; D remains ambiguous. Trimming shortened V by 6 bases and J by 5 bases, and 25 bases separated the two germline ends. The V gene's germline CDR1 is SNHLY and CDR2 FYNNEI. The CDR3 has 17 amino acids. The CDR3 coding sequence is TGTGCCAGCAGCTTCTCCAGTTCTCGCAGCATTAGGGAGACCCAGTACTTC. Protein sequence: CASSFSSSRSIRETQYF.